These 12 T cell receptor beta chains share one sample of origin, sequenced in a study of blood T cell repertoires in COVID-19. Sequencing used immunoSEQ multiplex PCR; TCRdb keeps in-frame clones, though not all of them. The sample records nearly 250,000 clones, approximately 84% being singletons. Sequences were obtained from peripheral blood. The receptors come from a woman over 75 with acute or convalescent COVID-19.

The chain uses TRBV5-4 and TRBJ1-5; D is ambiguous. V dropped 6 bases and J dropped 10 bases, with 29 bases sitting between them. This CDR3 is built from 17 residues. Germline assignment: CDR1 SGHNT and CDR2 YYREEE (reference sequence). The CDR3 spells CASNKTPGKNEKHPQHF. The CDR3 bases are TGTGCCAGCAACAAGACTCCCGGGAAAAACGAGAAGCATCCCCAGCATTTT.

The chain is built from TRBV12-1 and TRBJ1-5. TRBV12-1 is recorded as a pseudogene. CDR3 length: 14 residues. CDR3 nucleotides: TGTGCCAGCAGCTTTGCGAGTAGCAATCAGCCCCAGCATTTT. It specifies CASSFASSNQPQHF.

V is TRBV4-1 and J is TRBJ2-5; TRBD2 matches 10 bases. This CDR3 has 16 residues. From germline, CDR1 is MGHRA and CDR2 YSYEKL. V was clipped by 3 bases and J by 3 bases; unmatched bases: 7. CDR3 nucleotides: TGCGCCAGCAGCCAGCTTGGACTAGCGGCAAAAGAGACCCAGTACTTC. It encodes CASSQLGLAAKETQYF.

The chain has TRBV7-9 and TRBJ2-6, with TRBD1 as a possible D gene (6 bases). V lost 8 bases, J lost 3 bases, and 17 bases lay in between. CDR1 is SEHNR and CDR2 is FQNEAQ in the germline V gene (reference sequence). CDR3 size: 16 residues. CDR3: CASASRWGLGANVLTF. The CDR3 coding sequence is TGTGCCAGCGCTAGCCGGTGGGGGCTTGGGGCCAACGTCCTGACTTTC.

V usage is TRBV4-2 and J usage is TRBJ1-1; D call uncertain. CDR3 length: 14 residues. The V end lost 0 bases, the J end lost 0 bases, and 5 bases lay between the germline ends. Germline CDR1 is LGHNA and CDR2 is YNFKEQ. In DNA, the CDR3 is TGTGCCAGCAGCCAAGATCCCGTGAACACTGAAGCTTTCTTT. It specifies CASSQDPVNTEAFF.

The chain is built from TRBV27 and TRBJ1-6; 11 bases fit TRBD1. The J segment lost 10 bases and the V segment lost 7 bases, leaving 3 bases of the junction unmatched. This CDR3 is 13 amino acids long. Germline V lookup: CDR1 MNHEY, CDR2 SMNVEV (reference sequence). In DNA form, the CDR3 reads TGTGCCAGCACGGGACAGGGGGTCTCACCCCTCCACTTT. As protein: CASTGQGVSPLHF.

The rearrangement joins TRBV24-1 to TRBJ2-1, with TRBD1 identical over 7 bases. The CDR3 covers 14 residues. From germline, CDR1 is KGHDR and CDR2 SFDVKD. The V gene end was trimmed by 2 bases and the J gene end by 9 bases; junction bases not matched to a gene: 6. In DNA form, the CDR3 reads TGTGCCACCAGTGATTCCGGGACAGACATTGAGCAGTTCTTC. It is translated as CATSDSGTDIEQFF.

This clone was found a few times. The chain recombines TRBV27 with TRBJ2-2; 10 bases are shared with TRBD1. In germline, CDR1 is MNHEY, CDR2 SMNVEV (reference sequence). V was pared by 7 bases and J by 9 bases, with 8 bases of the junction left unmatched. The CDR3 runs 14 residues. The CDR3 spells CASTRDRGSWELFF. CDR3 DNA sequence: TGTGCCAGCACCAGGGACAGGGGTTCTTGGGAGCTGTTTTTT.

This clone was seen only once. DNA for the CDR3: TGTGCCAGCAGACTAGGAACGCTTACCAATCAGCCCCAGCATTTT. This codes for CASRLGTLTNQPQHF. The chain employs TRBV6-5 and TRBJ1-5; D remains ambiguous. Germline assignment: CDR1 MNHEY and CDR2 SVGAGI. V was clipped by 6 bases and J by 3 bases, with 15 bases between them. CDR3 length equals 15 residues.

The rearrangement joins TRBV3-1 (or the pseudogene TRBV3-2) to TRBJ2-7; 9 bases are a match to TRBD1. With V trimmed by 2 bases and J by 7 bases, 6 bases remained unmatched. The CDR3 spans 14 residues. CDR1 is LGHDT, CDR2 YNNKEL, per germline (reference sequence). Written as DNA, the CDR3 is TGTGCCAGCAGCCAAAATGGACAGGGGAAGGAGCAGTACTTC. Its translation is CASSQNGQGKEQYF.

The V and J genes are TRBV7-3 and TRBJ1-3; no clear D. The CDR3 extends over 15 amino acids. The germline CDR1 and CDR2 sequences are SGHTA and FQGTGA. The V end was cut by 5 bases, the J end by 3 bases, with 14 bases between. CDR3 residues: CASSLNAPYGNTIYF. Written as DNA, the CDR3 is TGTGCCAGCAGCCTAAATGCGCCCTATGGAAACACCATATATTTT.

This clone turned up a few times. The gene calls are TRBV27 and TRBJ1-1; no definite D call. There are 16 residues in the CDR3. V was shortened by 0 bases and J by 0 bases, with 11 bases between the two germline ends. CDR1 MNHEY and CDR2 SMNVEV come from the germline V gene (reference sequence). CDR3: CASSLSINSLNTEAFF. Written as DNA, the CDR3 is TGTGCCAGCAGTTTATCGATTAACAGCCTGAACACTGAAGCTTTCTTT.